A selection of T cell receptor beta chains follows, all from one sample in a study of vaccination and CD4 T cells after COVID-19. No antigen has been identified for these receptors. A single record per CDR3 protein comes from TCRdb applying MiXCR to the PCR reads. The sample yields about 18,000 distinct CDR3 sequences, roughly 55% seen once. The sample was CD4+ T cells from blood, cultured in vitro, taken before SARS-CoV-2 vaccination. These receptors all come from a human donor who had recovered from COVID-19. Both conserved end residues are part of each CDR3. D genes are given only for firm matches. Rows give clone size only sometimes, using once, few, many, or a class for an expanded clone.

>TRBJ1-6|TRBV6-2/TRBV6-3|NA|NA
TGTGCCAGCAGACCCCTCATAGTCCTTGCCCTCCACTTT
CASRPLIVLALHF
>TRBJ1-4|TRBV7-9|NA|NA
TGTGCCAGCAGCTTAGTACAGGGTTCAAGGGCGACTAATGAAAAACTGTTTTTT
CASSLVQGSRATNEKLFF
>TRBJ1-1|TRBV11-2|TRBD1|NA
TGTGCCAGCAGCTTCAGGACAGGGCGATTGAACACTGAAGCTTTCTTT
CASSFRTGRLNTEAFF
>TRBJ1-2|TRBV6-1|TRBD1|NA
TGTGCCAGCAGGACAGGGGGTAACTATGGCTACACCTTC
CASRTGGNYGYTF
>TRBJ2-5|TRBV20-1|TRBD2|NA
TGCAGTGCTAGCCACACTAGCGGGGGTATTCAAGAGACCCAGTACTTC
CSASHTSGGIQETQYF
>TRBJ2-7|TRBV19|TRBD1|NA
TGTGCCAGCGGGACAGAGTACGAGCAGTACTTC
CASGTEYEQYF
>TRBJ2-5|TRBV20-1|TRBD2|few
TGCAGTGCTAGAGGGGGGACTAACTTAGAGACCCAGTACTTC
CSARGGTNLETQYF
>TRBJ1-1|TRBV20-1|NA|few
TGCAGTGCTAGATATGGGCAGTCTGAAGCTTTCTTT
CSARYGQSEAFF
>TRBJ1-5|TRBV5-5|NA|NA
TGTGCCAGCAGCTTGGAGGGAACTCAGCCCCAGCATTTT
CASSLEGTQPQHF
>TRBJ1-1|TRBV5-1|NA|NA
TGCGCCAGCAGACCAAATCCGGACAGTCGGACTGAAGCTTTCTTT
CASRPNPDSRTEAFF